The 21 T cell receptor beta chains presented below share a single source sample, sequenced in a study of T-cell memory formation after mild COVID-19 (dated by TCRdb to the early 2020s). Library preparation was by 5' RACE. The sequencer listed for this sample is Illumina NovaSeq 6000. TCRdb reran the public reads through fastp at Q25 and MiXCR, keeping productive beta chains. Rows are combined by CDR3 protein, so each entry shows the most common genes and DNA. This sample is represented by fewer than 550,000 distinct CDR3 sequences; roughly 20% of them were singletons. The biggest ten clones account for around 8.4% of the sample. Sequencing was carried out using PBMCs or a T cell subset sorted from them (not recorded which). The receptors here all came from an adult woman who had mild COVID-19 (a few samples of this study predate the infection). The sample titles of this study are shuffled in the database, so cell type and time point are left out; the donor was told from shared clones.

CDR3 in DNA: TGTGCCAGCAGGCCGAATGGGGCAGATACGCAGTATTTT. It translates to CASRPNGADTQYF. This chain joins TRBV11-2 and TRBJ2-3; no clear D. The CDR3 is 13 amino acids. V was clipped by 6 bases and J by 4 bases, with 11 bases between them. Germline-derived CDR1 and CDR2 are SGHAT and FQNNGV.

The gene calls are TRBV4-1 and TRBJ1-5; D might be TRBD1 (6 bases). V gave up 0 bases and J gave up 3 bases, with 9 bases separating them. The CDR3 covers 15 residues. The germline gives CDR1 MGHRA, CDR2 YSYEKL. Here the CDR3 reads CASSQDTGNNQPQHF. CDR3 in DNA: TGCGCCAGCAGCCAAGACACAGGGAACAATCAGCCCCAGCATTTT.

The chain has TRBV19 and TRBJ1-3; TRBD1 matches at 10 bases. The ends lost 4 bases at V and 4 bases at J; junction bases unmatched: 10. The germline V gene encodes CDR1 LNHDA and CDR2 SQIVND (reference sequence). The CDR3 is 17 residues long. CDR3 coding DNA: TGTGCCAGTAGTAGTGTCATTGGGACAGGGGACGGAAACACCATATATTTT. It specifies CASSSVIGTGDGNTIYF.

The chain combines TRBV29-1 with TRBJ1-1; a weak D match, TRBD1 (6 bases). The V and J ends lost 0 bases and 8 bases respectively, with 16 bases between them. Germline V lookup: CDR1 SQVTM, CDR2 ANQGSEA. This CDR3 is built from 14 residues. The CDR3 nucleotides read TGCAGCGTTGAAGATGACTACCGGACAGAGGAAGCTTTCTTT. It codes for CSVEDDYRTEEAFF.

The chain joins TRBV19 to TRBJ1-4; D possibly corresponds to TRBD1 (6 bases). CDR1 and CDR2 (germline): LNHDA, SQIVND (reference sequence). The length of the CDR3 is 13 residues. V was trimmed by 4 bases and J by 8 bases, leaving 11 bases between them. In DNA, the CDR3 is TGTGCCAGTAGTAGACAGGTGGGGGAAAAACTGTTTTTT. Amino acids: CASSRQVGEKLFF. The full variable domain, rest sourced from reference TRBV19 and TRBJ1-4, is DGGITQSPKYLFRKEGQNVTLSCEQNLNHDAMYWYRQDPGQGLRLIYYSQIVNDFQKGDIAEGYSVSREKKESFPLTVTSAQKNPTAFYLCASSRQVGEKLFFGSGTQLSVL.

CDR3 nucleotides: TGTGCCAGCAGCTTAACCTTGGGGAGCTACACCTTC. Translation: CASSLTLGSYTF. The chain carries TRBV7-9 and TRBJ1-2, with no clear D. The CDR3 extends over 12 amino acids. CDR1 and CDR2 (germline): SEHNR, FQNEAQ (reference sequence). Trimming removed 2 bases at V and 9 bases at J, with 10 bases between.

This clonotype has just a few counts. The genes are TRBV18 and TRBJ2-1; TRBD2 aligns across 12 bases. The CDR3 consists of 16 residues. Trimming removed 1 base from V and 6 bases from J; junction bases left unmatched: 4. The germline gives CDR1 KGHSH, CDR2 LQKENI. Here the CDR3 DNA reads TGTGCCAGCTCACCACAAACTAGCGGGGGGCGCAATGAGCAGTTCTTC. Protein sequence: CASSPQTSGGRNEQFF.

Points on this clonotype: Germline and junction disagree at one end, which may indicate a read error. CDR3 protein: CSVRGTGGRYEQYF. DNA of the CDR3: TGCAGTGTTAGAGGGACAGGGGGGAGGTACGAGCAGTACTTC. The genes are TRBV20-1 and TRBJ2-7, with 11 positions matching TRBD1. Germline V CDR1 and CDR2: DFQATT, SNEGSKA (reference sequence). The CDR3 has 14 residues.

The chain carries TRBV7-2 and TRBJ2-3, with TRBD2 matching over 10 bases. Germline values: CDR1 SGHTA, CDR2 FQGNSA. The CDR3 length is 15 residues. After removal of 3 bases from V and 6 bases from J, the junction contained 6 bases not matched to a gene. CDR3 residues: CASSFIAGGSDTQYF. The CDR3 DNA follows: TGTGCCAGCAGCTTTATAGCGGGAGGATCGGATACGCAGTATTTT. The whole variable domain, remainder taken from reference TRBV7-2 and TRBJ2-3, is GAGVSQSPSNKVTEKGKDVELRCDPISGHTALYWYRQSLGQGLEFLIYFQGNSAPDKSGLPSDRFSAERTGGSVSTLTIQRTQQEDSAVYLCASSFIAGGSDTQYFGPGTRLTVL.

The rearrangement links TRBV20-1 to TRBJ1-1; TRBD1 is a possible D gene (6 bases). CDR3 length: 15 residues. Germline loops: CDR1 DFQATT, CDR2 SNEGSKA (reference sequence). Trimming removed 7 bases from V and 6 bases from J, with 24 bases in between. Here the CDR3 DNA reads TGCAGTGTTGCGGAAACAGGGATGGTGACCCCTGAAGCTTTCTTT. It encodes CSVAETGMVTPEAFF.

The table lists this clonotype with a few counts. The CDR3 DNA follows: TGTGCCAGCAGCCCAAGGACAGTAGCGACTAACTATGGCTACACCTTC. This translates into CASSPRTVATNYGYTF. This chain joins TRBV7-8 and TRBJ1-2; the D gene is possibly TRBD1 (6 bases). CDR3 size: 16 residues. Germline V gene data show CDR1 as SGHVS and CDR2 as FQNEAQ. V shed 5 bases and J shed 0 bases, with 16 bases lying between them.

The V call is TRBV24-1, the J call TRBJ2-3; 8 nucleotides agree with TRBD1. CDR1 is KGHDR, CDR2 SFDVKD, per germline. This CDR3 is built from 16 residues. The trim removed 3 bases at V and 3 bases at J, leaving 7 bases unmatched. CDR3 bases: TGTGCCACCAGTGATAACGGACAGGGCCGAACAGATACGCAGTATTTT. It specifies CATSDNGQGRTDTQYF.

The sample holds a few counts of this clonotype. This chain uses TRBV7-8 with TRBJ2-1; no definite D call. The V gene's germline CDR1 is SGHVS and CDR2 FQNEAQ. The CDR3 length is 17 residues. Trimming stripped 3 bases from V and 2 bases from J, with 17 bases between. CDR3 bases: TGTGCCAGCAGCTTGGTAAGATCTTCCCCAACCTACAATGAGCAGTTCTTC. Translation gives CASSLVRSSPTYNEQFF.

This clonotype has just a few counts. V usage is TRBV12-3 or TRBV12-4 and J usage is TRBJ2-3, with a possible D match to TRBD1 (6 bases). Trimming removed 3 bases from V and 4 bases from J, with 8 bases in between. The CDR3 is 13 residues long. This CDR3 reads CASSFSGADTQYF. DNA of the CDR3: TGTGCCAGCAGTTTTTCAGGGGCAGATACGCAGTATTTT.

This chain joins TRBV12-5 and TRBJ1-1; D is ambiguous. The CDR3 loop spans 13 amino acids. Germline-derived CDR1 and CDR2 are LGHNT and FRNRAP. V lost 4 bases and J lost 0, with 6 bases in between. The CDR3 is CASGSRLNTEAFF. Here the CDR3 DNA reads TGTGCTAGTGGTTCTCGTCTGAACACTGAAGCTTTCTTT.

This chain links TRBV6-2 or TRBV6-3 with TRBJ2-7, with D possibly TRBD2 on 6 matching bases. Trimming shortened V by 0 bases and J by 6 bases, and 12 bases separated the two germline ends. Germline values: CDR1 MNHEY, CDR2 SVGEGT. The CDR3 is made up of 14 amino acids. The CDR3 nucleotides are TGTGCCAGCAGTTACTCGAGACTAGTGAGCGAGCAGTACTTC. Translation gives CASSYSRLVSEQYF.

There are a few counts of this clonotype. V is TRBV7-6 and J is TRBJ2-3; TRBD2 matches at 9 bases. The CDR3 totals 14 residues. The J segment lost 4 bases and the V segment lost 3 bases, leaving 2 bases of the junction unmatched. CDR1 is SGHVS and CDR2 is FNYEAQ in the germline V gene. DNA for the CDR3: TGTGCCAGCAGCTTTAGCGGGGGCCCAGATACGCAGTATTTT. This codes for CASSFSGGPDTQYF.

The chain has TRBV5-1 and TRBJ2-1, with D possibly being TRBD2 (6 bases). Trimming removed 0 bases at V and 5 bases at J, with 9 bases between. CDR1 is SGHRS and CDR2 is YFSETQ in the germline V gene. CDR3 length: 14 residues. CDR3 in amino acids: CASSLVIADNEQFF. For the CDR3, the DNA is TGCGCCAGCAGCTTGGTGATAGCGGACAATGAGCAGTTCTTC. The full variable domain, rest sourced from reference TRBV5-1 and TRBJ2-1, is KAGVTQTPRYLIKTRGQQVTLSCSPISGHRSVSWYQQTPGQGLQFLFEYFSETQRNKGNFPGRFSGRQFSNSRSEMNVSTLELGDSALYLCASSLVIADNEQFFGPGTRLTVL.

The rearrangement joins TRBV25-1 to TRBJ2-1; D not resolved. Per the germline V gene, CDR1 is MGHDK and CDR2 is SYGVNS. V was trimmed by 10 bases and J by 0 bases, leaving 16 bases between them. The CDR3 runs 15 residues. CDR3 in amino acids: CATENRVPSYNEQFF. The CDR3 nucleotides are TGTGCCACCGAAAACCGGGTCCCCTCCTACAATGAGCAGTTCTTC.

This clonotype was counted a few times. This chain links TRBV24-1 with TRBJ2-2; tentative D call: TRBD2 (5 bases). CDR3 size: 14 residues. With 0 bases removed from V and 5 bases from J, the gap between germline ends came to 6 bases. In germline, CDR1 is KGHDR, CDR2 SFDVKD. The CDR3 loop is CATSDLWETGELFF. CDR3 coding DNA: TGTGCCACCAGTGATTTGTGGGAGACCGGGGAGCTGTTTTTT.

The gene calls are TRBV5-5 and TRBJ2-5; D gene uncertain. CDR1 is SGHKS and CDR2 is YYEKEE in the germline V gene (reference sequence). The CDR3 contains 14 residues. V dropped 7 bases and J dropped 0 bases, with 13 bases sitting between them. The CDR3 DNA sequence: TGTGCCAGCCTGCCTGTTGGGGACCAAGAGACCCAGTACTTC. Translated: CASLPVGDQETQYF.